The 22 T cell receptor beta chains below come from one sample, sequenced in a study of T-cell memory formation after mild COVID-19. TCRdb called the 5' RACE reads again in MiXCR, with one record for every CDR3 protein. The table lists under 600,000 distinct CDR3 sequences, less than 25% of them singletons. Sequencing was carried out using PBMCs or a T cell subset sorted from them (not recorded which). The receptors originated from an adult woman who had mild COVID-19 (a few samples of this study predate the infection). Cell type and time point are not known.

The gene calls are TRBV7-9 and TRBJ1-5; D not resolved. V was pared by 1 base and J by 3 bases, with 7 bases between. Germline V lookup: CDR1 SEHNR, CDR2 FQNEAQ (reference sequence). The CDR3 loop spans 14 amino acids. As DNA, the CDR3 is TGTGCCAGCAGCTTAGACGGTAACAATCAGCCCCAGCATTTT. Translating gives CASSLDGNNQPQHF. The whole variable domain, filled in from reference TRBV7-9 and TRBJ1-5, reads DTGVSQNPRHKITKRGQNVTFRCDPISEHNRLYWYRQTLGQGPEFLTYFQNEAQLEKSRLLSDRFSAERPKGSFSTLEIQRTEQGDSAMYLCASSLDGNNQPQHFGDGTRLSIL.

This clonotype was observed a few times. The J gene is TRBJ1-6, the V gene TRBV6-6, with D perhaps TRBD1 (6 bases). In germline, CDR1 is MNHNY, CDR2 SVGAGI (reference sequence). Between the trimmed V and J ends, which lost 5 bases and 5 bases, there was a span of 13 bases. CDR3 length: 15 residues. The CDR3 loop reads CASSGQHSNNSPLHF. CDR3 bases: TGTGCCAGCAGTGGACAGCATAGCAATAATTCACCCCTCCACTTT.

This clonotype has more than one count but fewer than ten. The genes are TRBV29-1 and TRBJ2-2; 10 bases are shared with TRBD2. Germline V gene data show CDR1 as SQVTM and CDR2 as ANQGSEA. V lost 7 bases, J lost 2 bases, and 7 bases stayed unmatched. The CDR3 has 15 residues. The CDR3 loop reads CSASGRVPNTGELFF. The CDR3 DNA reads as TGCAGCGCGAGCGGGAGGGTACCCAACACCGGGGAGCTGTTTTTT.

This clonotype turned up a few times. The chain recombines TRBV7-3 with TRBJ2-3; possible D gene TRBD2, 5 bases. V was cut by 5 bases and J by 6 bases, with 18 bases left in between. The CDR3 is 15 amino acids. The germline gives CDR1 SGHTA, CDR2 FQGTGA. The CDR3 loop is CASSIGHRGRDTQYF. As DNA, the CDR3 is TGTGCCAGCAGCATCGGTCACCGGGGTAGGGATACGCAGTATTTT.

This clonotype showed up many times. The V call is TRBV5-1, the J call TRBJ2-1; 9 bases map to TRBD1. The length of the CDR3 is 15 residues. Losses at the gene ends were 3 bases for V and 3 bases for J; bases not matched to a gene: 4. The germline CDR1 and CDR2 sequences are SGHRS and YFSETQ. The CDR3, as DNA: TGCGCCAGCAGCTACGACAGGGGGAACTACAATGAGCAGTTCTTC. This gives the protein CASSYDRGNYNEQFF.

This clonotype was counted ten times or more. V gene TRBV12-3 or TRBV12-4 combines with J gene TRBJ1-1; maybe TRBD1 (6 bases). V was trimmed by 5 bases and J by 2 bases, leaving 18 bases between them. The CDR3 spans 16 residues. This CDR3 reads CASSPHRGRGNTEAFF. Here the CDR3 DNA reads TGTGCCAGCAGTCCCCACCGGGGCAGGGGTAACACTGAAGCTTTCTTT.

This clonotype was seen a handful of times. The rearrangement links TRBV30 to TRBJ2-3; 7 bases line up with TRBD2. The germline gives CDR1 GTSNPN, CDR2 SVGIG (reference sequence). V lost 5 bases and J lost 2; bases outside the gene matches: 10. This CDR3 has 15 amino acids. The CDR3: CAWSGGRGITDTQYF. The CDR3 DNA sequence: TGTGCCTGGTCCGGTGGGCGGGGGATCACAGATACGCAGTATTTT. Together with reference TRBV30 and TRBJ2-3, the CDR3 gives the full variable domain: SQTIHQWPATLVQPVGSPLSLECTVEGTSNPNLYWYRQAAGRGLQLLFYSVGIGQISSEVPQNLSASRPQDRQFILSSKKLLLSDSGFYLCAWSGGRGITDTQYFGPGTRLTVL.

The rearrangement joins TRBV4-2 to TRBJ1-1, with 8 bases lining up with TRBD1. The J segment lost 1 base and the V segment lost 1 base, leaving 2 bases of the junction unmatched. The CDR3 is 15 amino acids. Germline V gene lookup returns CDR1 LGHNA and CDR2 YNFKEQ. The CDR3 reads CASSQGDRWNTEAFF. The CDR3 coding sequence is TGTGCCAGCAGCCAAGGGGACAGGTGGAACACTGAAGCTTTCTTT.

This chain uses TRBV29-1 with TRBJ2-7; 10 bases line up with TRBD2. Looked up from germline, CDR1 is SQVTM and CDR2 is ANQGSEA. The junction had 11 bases not matched to a gene; V was cut back by 3 bases and J by 6 bases. CDR3 length equals 15 residues. CDR3 region: CSVDAGTSDLAEQYF. CDR3 sequence (DNA): TGCAGCGTTGATGCCGGGACTAGCGACCTCGCCGAGCAGTACTTC.

The sample holds a few counts of this clonotype. The chain combines TRBV15 with TRBJ2-3, with D uncertain. This CDR3 contains 13 residues. V shed 7 bases and J shed 5 bases, with 13 bases lying between them. The germline gives CDR1 LNHNV, CDR2 YYDKDF (reference sequence). CDR3 in DNA: TGTGCCACCACCCCAAGGGCCGTAGATACGCAGTATTTT. Amino acid sequence: CATTPRAVDTQYF.

J is TRBJ2-3 and V is TRBV7-3; a weak D match, TRBD1 (5 bases). Germline CDR1 and CDR2: SGHTA and FQGTGA. Deletions cut 0 bases from V and 3 bases from J, with 13 bases between. There are 16 residues in the CDR3. The CDR3 loop reads CASSLTEGVGTDTQYF. The DNA for the CDR3 is TGTGCCAGCAGCTTAACAGAAGGGGTAGGAACAGATACGCAGTATTTT.

V is TRBV3-1 and J is TRBJ2-4; 7 positions match TRBD2. V lost 6 bases and J lost 4; bases outside the gene matches: 15. This CDR3 is 17 amino acids long. Germline lookup yields CDR1 LGHDT and CDR2 YNNKEL (reference sequence). The CDR3 region is CASSRPLGAGRKNIQYF. The CDR3 DNA follows: TGTGCCAGCAGTCGCCCTCTAGGAGCGGGGCGGAAAAACATTCAGTACTTC.

The chain recombines TRBV6-2 or TRBV6-3 with TRBJ2-7, with a weak D call TRBD2 (5 bases). Germline V gene data show CDR1 as MNHEY and CDR2 as SVGEGT. The CDR3 spans 13 residues. Trimming cost V 6 bases and J 5 bases, with 14 bases left between them. CDR3 nucleotide sequence: TGTGCCAGCAGAGGTCTCGGGGTCCACGAGCAGTACTTC. Protein sequence: CASRGLGVHEQYF.

V is TRBV10-2 and J is TRBJ2-5, with 7 bases lining up with TRBD2. CDR1 and CDR2 from the germline V gene are WSHSY and SAAADI. The CDR3 extends over 14 amino acids. V was clipped by 3 bases and J by 2 bases; unmatched bases: 3. The chain's CDR3 is CASSDWGGQETQYF. The DNA for the CDR3 is TGCGCCAGCAGTGACTGGGGGGGACAAGAGACCCAGTACTTC.

This rearrangement joins TRBV20-1 to TRBJ2-1, with 12 bases aligning to TRBD2. The trim removed 4 bases at V and 7 bases at J, leaving 5 bases unmatched. Germline loops: CDR1 DFQATT, CDR2 SNEGSKA (reference sequence). The CDR3 sequence is 14 residues long. The CDR3 DNA reads as TGCAGTGCTAAAGGACTAGCGGGATTTAATGAGCAGTTCTTC. This sequence encodes CSAKGLAGFNEQFF.

V usage is TRBV6-2 or TRBV6-3 and J usage is TRBJ2-4, with TRBD1 matching over 7 bases. The CDR3 contains 17 residues. J gave up 0 bases and V 6 bases, and 11 bases lay outside the gene matches. Germline V gene sequence: CDR1 MNHEY, CDR2 SVGEGT. The CDR3 spells CASRGNSDRRAKNIQYF. The CDR3 nucleotides read TGTGCCAGCAGGGGGAATTCGGACAGGAGAGCCAAAAACATTCAGTACTTC.

The chain uses TRBV15 and TRBJ1-1; D call uncertain. The CDR3 is 14 amino acids. Germline CDR1 and CDR2: LNHNV and YYDKDF (reference sequence). Trimming shortened V by 0 bases and J by 4 bases, and 9 bases separated the two germline ends. The CDR3 reads CATSRDRGGTEAFF. Here the CDR3 DNA reads TGTGCCACCAGCAGAGATCGAGGTGGCACTGAAGCTTTCTTT.

The chain carries TRBV5-1 and TRBJ1-5, with 7 bases lining up with TRBD1. Germline lookup yields CDR1 SGHRS and CDR2 YFSETQ. The CDR3 runs to 13 residues. V shed 4 bases, J shed 3 bases, and the junction held 1 base outside the gene matches. CDR3 nucleotides: TGCGCCAGCAGCGAGGGGGCCAATCAGCCCCAGCATTTT. Amino acids: CASSEGANQPQHF.

This clonotype was picked up a small number of times. The rearrangement uses TRBV7-9 and TRBJ2-7; 7 bases are shared with TRBD1. V was clipped by 5 bases and J by 8 bases; unmatched bases: 15. The CDR3 consists of 15 residues. Looked up from germline, CDR1 is SEHNR and CDR2 is FQNEAQ (reference sequence). The CDR3 reads CASSTSRDSWFQQYF. The CDR3 nucleotides read TGTGCCAGCAGCACCAGCCGGGACAGTTGGTTTCAGCAGTACTTC.

The chain joins TRBV20-1 to TRBJ2-2; weak D call: TRBD2 (6 bases). The germline V gene encodes CDR1 DFQATT and CDR2 SNEGSKA (reference sequence). Trimming shortened V by 3 bases and J by 2 bases, and 10 bases separated the two germline ends. This CDR3 region has 14 residues. The DNA of the CDR3 is TGCAGTGCTAGTATCGGGGGAAACACCGGGGAGCTGTTTTTT. It yields the protein CSASIGGNTGELFF.

V gene TRBV29-1 combines with J gene TRBJ2-1, with D perhaps TRBD1 (6 bases). Germline values: CDR1 SQVTM, CDR2 ANQGSEA. V gave up 3 bases and J gave up 11 bases, with 23 bases separating them. The CDR3 runs to 15 residues. The CDR3 DNA is TGCAGCGTTGAGAGGCTAGGAGATACAGGGAAAAAGCAGTTCTTC. It encodes CSVERLGDTGKKQFF.

V is TRBV7-8 and J is TRBJ2-2, with D perhaps TRBD2 (6 bases). This CDR3 has 17 amino acids. Trimming took off 2 bases at V and 0 bases at J, with 13 bases between the two ends. Germline CDR1 is SGHVS and CDR2 is FQNEAQ. CDR3 in amino acids: CASSLPLGGTNTGELFF. The CDR3 bases are TGTGCCAGCAGCTTACCCCTCGGGGGTACGAACACCGGGGAGCTGTTTTTT.